This passage covers 17 T cell receptor beta chains from one sample sequenced in a study of neoadjuvant anti-PD-1 for oral cavity cancer. Noted time point: after neoadjuvant nivolumab, at surgical resection. Data came from immunoSEQ multiplex PCR; TCRdb stores just in-frame clones and leaves some out. The sample holds approximately 13,000 clones, 71% seen once. The sample here was PBMCs, taken after nivolumab (anti-PD-1) treatment. These receptors were obtained from a person between 40 and 79 years old with oral cavity squamous cell carcinoma.

This rearrangement joins TRBV6-5 to TRBJ2-2; D not certain. In germline, CDR1 is MNHEY, CDR2 SVGAGI. The CDR3 has 13 residues. V was shortened by 1 base and J by 5 bases, with 5 bases between the two germline ends. The CDR3 bases are TGTGCCAGCAGTTACTTAGGGACCGGGGAGCTGTTTTTT. Translating it yields CASSYLGTGELFF.

This chain links TRBV4-1 with TRBJ1-5; D remains unclear. Trimming removed 1 base from V and 4 bases from J, with 8 bases in between. The CDR3 runs to 14 residues. Germline loops: CDR1 MGHRA, CDR2 YSYEKL. For the CDR3, the DNA is TGCGCCAGCAGCCAAGTAACAGCTAATCAGCCCCAGCATTTT. Translated, it gives CASSQVTANQPQHF.

A remark on this clone: The same CDR3 arises from other DNA sequences in this sample as well. The chain employs TRBV7-9 and TRBJ2-7; 7 bases are a match to TRBD2. Germline CDR1 and CDR2: SEHNR and FQNEAQ (reference sequence). The ends lost 2 bases at V and 4 bases at J; junction bases unmatched: 5. CDR3 length: 14 residues. CDR3 region: CASSLRDYTYEQYF. The CDR3, as DNA: TGTGCCAGCAGCTTACGGGACTACACATACGAGCAGTACTTC.

The gene calls are TRBV28 and TRBJ2-7; D not resolved. The V end lost 5 bases, the J end lost 3 bases, and 8 bases lay between the germline ends. The CDR3 loop spans 12 amino acids. Germline lookup yields CDR1 MDHEN and CDR2 SYDVKM. The CDR3 is CASSTQIYEQYF. The DNA for the CDR3 is TGTGCCAGCAGTACCCAGATCTACGAGCAGTACTTC.

The CDR3 region is CASAPTSAQIANTGELFF. CDR3 DNA sequence: TGTGCCAGCGCCCCTACTAGCGCTCAGATCGCGAACACCGGGGAGCTGTTTTTT. The J gene is TRBJ2-2, the V gene TRBV9; TRBD2 agrees at 7 bases. V lost 7 bases, J lost 0 bases, and 15 bases stayed unmatched. The V gene's germline CDR1 is SGDLS and CDR2 YYNGEE. CDR3 length equals 18 residues. The full variable domain, with the rest looked up from reference TRBV9 and TRBJ2-2, is DSGVTQTPKHLITATGQRVTLRCSPRSGDLSVYWYQQSLDQGLQFLIQYYNGEERAKGNILERFSAQQFPDLHSELNLSSLELGDSALYFCASAPTSAQIANTGELFFGEGSRLTVL.

This chain joins TRBV6-1 and TRBJ2-5; 7 bases are a match to TRBD1. Germline loops: CDR1 MNHNS, CDR2 SASEGT. The CDR3 covers 15 residues. V trimming: 4 bases; J trimming: 2 bases; junction bases outside the gene matches: 7. The CDR3 nucleotides read TGTGCCAGCAGTGCACACTGGGACAGACAAGAGACCCAGTACTTC. It encodes CASSAHWDRQETQYF.

The genes are TRBV30 and TRBJ1-4; no clear D gene. Germline values: CDR1 GTSNPN, CDR2 SVGIG (reference sequence). Deletions cut 4 bases from V and 10 bases from J, with 13 bases between. This CDR3 region has 12 residues. The CDR3 DNA sequence: TGTGCCTGGACCCTACAGCGCGGAAAACTGTTTTTT. It yields the protein CAWTLQRGKLFF. The full variable domain, in which reference TRBV30 and TRBJ1-4 provide the parts outside the CDR3, is SQTIHQWPATLVQPVGSPLSLECTVEGTSNPNLYWYRQAAGRGLQLLFYSVGIGQISSEVPQNLSASRPQDRQFILSSKKLLLSDSGFYLCAWTLQRGKLFFGSGTQLSVL.

The chain carries TRBV30 and TRBJ1-3; D is undetermined. V dropped 3 bases and J dropped 0 bases, with 12 bases sitting between them. The germline V gene has CDR1 GTSNPN and CDR2 SVGIG (reference sequence). The CDR3 loop spans 15 amino acids. Here the CDR3 DNA reads TGTGCCTGGAGCTCCGGGATTAACTCTGGAAACACCATATATTTT. As protein: CAWSSGINSGNTIYF.

There are a few counts of this clone. V and J are TRBV21-1 and TRBJ2-2. TRBV21-1 is designated a pseudogene. The CDR3 runs 15 residues. The CDR3 DNA is TGTGCCAGCAGCAAAGTCTTCCAGAACACCGGGGAGCTGTTTTTT. Amino acids: CASSKVFQNTGELFF.

The chain recombines TRBV2 with TRBJ2-7; a weak D match, TRBD1 (6 bases). V lost 6 bases and J 0 bases, leaving 12 bases between the germline ends. Germline assignment: CDR1 SNHLY and CDR2 FYNNEI. CDR3 length: 14 residues. The CDR3 is CASRGALSSYEQYF. DNA of the CDR3: TGTGCCAGCAGGGGGGCCCTTAGCTCCTACGAGCAGTACTTC.

The V gene is TRBV5-1, the J gene TRBJ2-7, with 8 bases aligning to TRBD1. Trimming removed 6 bases from V and 7 bases from J; junction bases left unmatched: 12. The CDR3 is 14 amino acids. The germline CDR1 and CDR2 sequences are SGHRS and YFSETQ. The chain's CDR3 is CASNSGTGTREQYF. As DNA, the CDR3 is TGCGCCAGCAATTCCGGGACAGGCACAAGAGAGCAGTACTTC.

The chain couples TRBV6-5 to TRBJ1-5, with D unclear. V lost 0 bases to trimming and J lost 7 bases, with 7 bases between them. The CDR3 has 13 amino acids. Per germline, CDR1 MNHEY and CDR2 SVGAGI. In DNA form, the CDR3 reads TGTGCCAGCAGTTACTCGAAGGACCAGCCCCAGCATTTT. Amino acids: CASSYSKDQPQHF.

This chain links TRBV10-2 with TRBJ2-5; 7 bases fit TRBD2. J gave up 4 bases and V 6 bases, and 2 bases lay outside the gene matches. The CDR3 is 12 residues long. Germline lookup yields CDR1 WSHSY and CDR2 SAAADI. CDR3 region: CASRREGETQYF. In nucleotides, the CDR3 is TGCGCCAGCAGAAGGGAGGGAGAGACCCAGTACTTC.

This chain joins TRBV7-9 and TRBJ2-1; D is perhaps TRBD1 (6 bases). Germline CDR1 and CDR2: SEHNR and FQNEAQ (reference sequence). CDR3 length: 14 amino acids. Between the trimmed V and J ends, which lost 1 base and 2 bases, there was a span of 6 bases. The CDR3 DNA sequence: TGTGCCAGCAGCTTAGGGACAGCCTACAATGAGCAGTTCTTC. This codes for CASSLGTAYNEQFF.

The rearrangement uses TRBV30 and TRBJ1-3, with 7 bases lining up with TRBD1. This CDR3 is 15 amino acids long. V was clipped by 2 bases and J by 0 bases; unmatched bases: 4. Germline V CDR1 and CDR2: GTSNPN, SVGIG (reference sequence). The CDR3 loop is CAWSSQGGSGNTIYF. The CDR3 coding sequence is TGTGCCTGGAGTTCCCAGGGGGGCTCTGGAAACACCATATATTTT.

The rearrangement uses TRBV19 and TRBJ2-4; D unresolved. Germline CDR1 LNHDA, CDR2 SQIVND (reference sequence). The CDR3 has 17 amino acids. Trimming left V 0 bases short and J 5 bases short, with 17 bases between. The CDR3 nucleotides are TGTGCCAGTAGTATAGATCCAACGAGAGCGTATCAAAACATTCAGTACTTC. The encoded protein is CASSIDPTRAYQNIQYF.

This chain connects TRBV12-5 to TRBJ2-3; the D is unclear. Germline CDR1 LGHNT, CDR2 FRNRAP. The CDR3 loop spans 14 amino acids. V was clipped by 5 bases and J by 2 bases, with 11 bases between them. The CDR3 DNA is TGTGCTAGTGGTCTTGAGACGTACACAGATACGCAGTATTTT. It yields the protein CASGLETYTDTQYF.